This TCR beta chain is drawn from a study of OX40 agonist ivuxolimab in advanced cancers. For the study at large: As their treatment, patients were administered ivuxolimab, an agonistic anti-OX40 (CD134) antibody. Patients received intravenous ivuxolimab every 2 weeks at 0.01 to 10 mg/kg.

Study-wide findings and caveats: Expanded clones belonging to CD8+ T cells outnumbered, on average, those of CD4+.

The CDR3 is 13 residues long. V gave up 6 bases and J gave up 4 bases, with 9 bases separating them. Germline V CDR1 and CDR2: WSHSY, SAAADI. Turning to this clone: Its target is unknown.

TCRdb keeps only in-frame clones here, not all; method: immunoSEQ multiplex PCR. The sample consists of around 71,000 clones, just under 80% of them appearing once. The TCR comes from an adult with an advanced solid tumor such as melanoma, head and neck, liver or kidney cancer. Sample: CD4+ or CD8+ T cells sorted from blood, taken in a trial of the OX40 agonist ivuxolimab. This rearrangement joins TRBV10-2 to TRBJ2-2, with D tentatively TRBD2 (6 bases). CDR3 coding DNA: TGCGCCAGCAGGACAGCGGGCACCGGGGAGCTGTTTTTT. This sequence encodes CASRTAGTGELFF.